A single sample is the source of the 15 T cell receptor beta chains below, sequenced in a study of blood T cell repertoires in COVID-19. Profiled with immunoSEQ multiplex PCR; TCRdb holds only in-frame clones, not every one. Of almost 250,000 clones in the sample, 65% to 90% were seen once. Sequencing was done on a sample of PBMCs or T cells enriched from blood (not recorded which). The receptors were sampled from a woman in her forties or fifties with acute COVID-19.

This rearrangement joins TRBV5-1 to TRBJ1-1; D gene unclear. CDR1 SGHRS and CDR2 YFSETQ come from the germline V gene. The V gene lost 0 bases and the J gene lost 6 bases, with 12 bases spanning the gap. There are 14 residues in the CDR3. This CDR3 reads CASSLVGGGAEAFF. The CDR3 DNA sequence: TGCGCCAGCAGCTTGGTCGGAGGTGGGGCTGAAGCTTTCTTT.

This chain links TRBV19 with TRBJ2-3, with 9 bases fitting TRBD1. V was pared by 6 bases and J by 3 bases, with 1 base of the junction left unmatched. The CDR3 spans 13 residues. CDR1 and CDR2 from the germline V gene are LNHDA and SQIVND (reference sequence). DNA for the CDR3: TGTGCCAGTAGGGACAGGGGAACAGATACGCAGTATTTT. Its translation is CASRDRGTDTQYF.

This clone was counted a single time. V and J are TRBV6-5 and TRBJ2-5; 11 bases line up with TRBD2. CDR3 length equals 14 residues. J lost 2 bases, V lost 8 bases, and 4 bases had no gene match. Per the germline V gene, CDR1 is MNHEY and CDR2 is SVGAGI. The DNA for the CDR3 is TGTGCCAGCGTTAGCGGGGGGGTACAAGAGACCCAGTACTTC. Translation gives CASVSGGVQETQYF.

This clone appeared once. The CDR3 loop reads CAWSLVSTDTQYF. CDR3 nucleotides: TGTGCCTGGAGTCTAGTGAGCACAGATACGCAGTATTTT. The J gene is TRBJ2-3, the V gene TRBV30, with unresolved D. Between the trimmed V and J ends, which lost 2 bases and 0 bases, there was a span of 6 bases. Germline V gives CDR1 GTSNPN, CDR2 SVGIG (reference sequence). The CDR3 is made up of 13 amino acids.

The V gene is TRBV6-4, the J gene TRBJ1-2; 9 bases map to TRBD1. The V segment lost 4 bases and the J segment 8 bases; nucleotides outside the gene matches: 5. The germline gives CDR1 MRHNA, CDR2 SNTAGT. There are 13 residues in the CDR3. The CDR3 nucleotides are TGTGCCAGCAGTGGACAGGGGGTGCCCGGCTACACCTTC. Translating gives CASSGQGVPGYTF.

V is TRBV30 and J is TRBJ1-3; D might be TRBD1 (5 bases). Trimming removed 3 bases at V and 2 bases at J, with 8 bases between. Germline V lookup: CDR1 GTSNPN, CDR2 SVGIG (reference sequence). CDR3 length: 13 amino acids. The CDR3 sequence is CAWRAGPGNTIYF. CDR3 in DNA: TGTGCCTGGAGAGCAGGGCCTGGAAACACCATATATTTT.

This chain joins TRBV5-1 and TRBJ1-3; D remains unclear. The length of the CDR3 is 15 residues. From germline, CDR1 is SGHRS and CDR2 YFSETQ. Trimming took 0 bases from V and 4 from J, leaving 11 bases between them. The CDR3 coding sequence is TGCGCCAGCAGCTTGGATGCGGGGATAGGAAACACCATATATTTT. This sequence encodes CASSLDAGIGNTIYF.

The V gene is TRBV30, the J gene TRBJ1-2; D is unclear. Trimming stripped 3 bases from V and 9 bases from J, with 14 bases between. Per germline, CDR1 GTSNPN and CDR2 SVGIG (reference sequence). This CDR3 is built from 12 residues. CDR3 amino acids: CAWSPSDSSYTF. The CDR3 DNA sequence: TGTGCCTGGAGCCCTTCGGACTCCAGCTACACCTTC.

This sequence joins TRBV6-5 and TRBJ1-5; 8 nucleotides line up with TRBD1. The J segment lost 5 bases and the V segment lost 2 bases, leaving 2 bases of the junction unmatched. CDR1 MNHEY and CDR2 SVGAGI come from the germline V gene. The CDR3 is 14 residues long. CDR3 nucleotide sequence: TGTGCCAGCAGTTACCAGGGGGCCCATCAGCCCCAGCATTTT. Translation gives CASSYQGAHQPQHF.

CDR3 in amino acids: CASSLGARVSGELFF. The DNA of the CDR3 is TGTGCCAGCAGCTTAGGGGCCAGGGTGTCCGGGGAGCTGTTTTTT. This rearrangement joins TRBV11-1 to TRBJ2-2, with D possibly being TRBD1 (5 bases). Between the trimmed V and J ends, which lost 1 base and 6 bases, there was a span of 12 bases. CDR1 and CDR2 (germline): SGHAT, FQDESV (reference sequence). This CDR3 is 15 amino acids long.

The chain couples TRBV2 to TRBJ2-7; 10 nucleotides agree with TRBD1. The CDR3 covers 13 residues. Germline CDR1 and CDR2: SNHLY and FYNNEI. J lost 5 bases, V lost 6 bases, and 4 bases had no gene match. The CDR3 DNA sequence: TGTGCCAGCAGGGACAGGGGGGTCAACGAGCAGTACTTC. Translating gives CASRDRGVNEQYF. The full variable domain, rest sourced from reference TRBV2 and TRBJ2-7, is EPEVTQTPSHQVTQMGQEVILRCVPISNHLYFYWYRQILGQKVEFLVSFYNNEISEKSEIFDDQFSVERPDGSNFTLKIRSTKLEDSAMYFCASRDRGVNEQYFGPGTRLTVT.

V usage is TRBV6-5 and J usage is TRBJ1-2; a weak D match, TRBD1 (5 bases). The CDR3 runs to 14 residues. CDR1 and CDR2 from the germline V gene are MNHEY and SVGAGI. V was trimmed by 6 bases and J by 6 bases, leaving 17 bases between them. The CDR3 spells CASSLLGETHGYTF. In DNA form, the CDR3 reads TGTGCCAGCAGCCTCCTAGGGGAAACCCATGGCTACACCTTC.

The chain carries TRBV11-2 and TRBJ1-3, with D possibly being TRBD1 (5 bases). The CDR3 runs 16 residues. Trimming cost V 1 base and J 0 bases, with 10 bases left between them. The germline V gene has CDR1 SGHAT and CDR2 FQNNGV. The CDR3 bases are TGTGCCAGCAGCTTAGGACAGTCCTACTCTGGAAACACCATATATTTT. Amino acids: CASSLGQSYSGNTIYF.

CDR3 in DNA: TGTGCCAGCAGCCCTCGATGGGGAGCAACTAATGAAAAACTGTTTTTT. This translates into CASSPRWGATNEKLFF. The chain uses TRBV7-6 and TRBJ1-4; D unclear. The CDR3 is 16 amino acids. Germline V CDR1 and CDR2: SGHVS, FNYEAQ. V was clipped by 5 bases and J by 0 bases, with 13 bases between them.

This rearrangement joins TRBV4-1 to TRBJ1-1; TRBD1 agrees at 7 bases. CDR1 MGHRA and CDR2 YSYEKL come from the germline V gene. This CDR3 is 14 amino acids long. The junction had 4 bases not matched to a gene; V was cut back by 6 bases and J by 0 bases. The CDR3: CASRPGQLNTEAFF. CDR3 in DNA: TGCGCCAGCAGACCGGGACAGCTGAACACTGAAGCTTTCTTT.